This T cell receptor beta chain was found in a study of blood T cell repertoires in COVID-19. Whole-study context: The United States, Italy and Spain supplied acute and convalescent COVID-19 samples. The analysed material was cDNA or gDNA that came from T cells, B-cell-depleted T cells, or PBMCs.

The CDR3 covers 16 residues. The germline V gene encodes CDR1 SQVTM and CDR2 ANQGSEA. Unmatched junction bases numbered 12, after V lost 3 bases and J lost 5 bases. In the original workflow: Amplification of reference gene primers was used by the study to estimate nucleated cell counts. Sequenced by immunoSEQ multiplex PCR; TCRdb stores in-frame clones only, minus some. For V, J and clone size, that table is used; D and trimming come from the DNA. Of 100,000 or so clones in the sample, roughly 85% are singletons; the top ten hold around 4.3%. The sample was peripheral blood. The receptor was isolated from a man aged 45-60 years with acute or convalescent COVID-19. This chain uses TRBV29-1 with TRBJ1-4; 7 positions match TRBD1. The CDR3 region has the DNA TGCAGCGTTGAGGCTCTGGGAGACAGGGCGAATGAAAAACTGTTTTTT. This codes for CSVEALGDRANEKLFF.